This T cell receptor (beta chain) was recorded in a study of T cells after yellow fever vaccination. This clonotype was detected ten times or more. As TCR cDNA was made by 5'RACE template switching, a universal primer site and UMIs were added. TCRdb passed the 5' RACE reads through MiXCR, listing each CDR3 protein once. The repertoire consists of 250,000 or so distinct CDR3 sequences, with roughly 3.5% occurring once and the leading ten covering around 19%. This TCR came from a man aged 18 to 35 who received the YFV17D yellow fever vaccine. The sequencing here drew on PBMCs, taken 15 days after the yellow fever booster vaccination.

The CDR3: CAAPLFPVNSNQPQHF. The CDR3 DNA reads as TGTGCCGCTCCGCTTTTCCCCGTGAATAGCAATCAGCCCCAGCATTTT. This sequence joins TRBV9 and TRBJ1-5; no definite D call. Per the germline V gene, CDR1 is SGDLS and CDR2 is YYNGEE. The CDR3 consists of 16 residues. The V gene lost 10 bases and the J gene lost 0 bases, with 20 bases spanning the gap. The variable domain in full, completed from reference TRBV9 and TRBJ1-5, reads DSGVTQTPKHLITATGQRVTLRCSPRSGDLSVYWYQQSLDQGLQFLIQYYNGEERAKGNILERFSAQQFPDLHSELNLSSLELGDSALYFCAAPLFPVNSNQPQHFGDGTRLSIL.